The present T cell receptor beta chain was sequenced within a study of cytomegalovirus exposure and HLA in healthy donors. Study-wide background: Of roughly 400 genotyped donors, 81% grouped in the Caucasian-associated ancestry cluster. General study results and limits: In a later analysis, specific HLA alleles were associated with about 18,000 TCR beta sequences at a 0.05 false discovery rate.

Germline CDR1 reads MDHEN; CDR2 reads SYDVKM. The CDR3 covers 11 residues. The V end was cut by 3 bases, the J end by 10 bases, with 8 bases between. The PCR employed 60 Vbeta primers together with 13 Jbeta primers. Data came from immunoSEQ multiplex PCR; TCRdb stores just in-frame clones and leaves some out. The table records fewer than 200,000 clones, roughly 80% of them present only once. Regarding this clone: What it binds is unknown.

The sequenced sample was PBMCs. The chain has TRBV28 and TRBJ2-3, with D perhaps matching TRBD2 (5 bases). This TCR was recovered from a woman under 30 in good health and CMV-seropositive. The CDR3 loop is CASSFSVSQYF. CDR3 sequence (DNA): TGTGCCAGCAGTTTTAGCGTGTCGCAGTATTTT. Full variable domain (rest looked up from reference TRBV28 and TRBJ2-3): DVKVTQSSRYLVKRTGEKVFLECVQDMDHENMFWYRQDPGLGLRLIYFSYDVKMKEKGDIPEGYSVSREKKERFSLILESASTNQTSMYLCASSFSVSQYFGPGTRLTVL.